This TCR beta chain was identified in a study of OX40 agonist ivuxolimab in advanced cancers. V shed 3 bases and J shed 0 bases, with 11 bases lying between them. The CDR3 runs 15 residues. Germline V lookup: CDR1 LNHNV, CDR2 YYDKDF (reference sequence). Study findings and constraints: Expanded clones were, on average, more numerous among CD8+ T cells than CD4+.

On this clone itself: The antigen remains unidentified.

Clones were sequenced by immunoSEQ multiplex PCR, and TCRdb holds only the in-frame ones, with some missing. The sample includes about 110,000 clones, less than 95% of them seen just once. The sequence was collected from an adult with an advanced solid tumor such as melanoma, head and neck, liver or kidney cancer. The sequences come from CD4+ or CD8+ T cells sorted from blood, collected in a trial of the OX40 agonist ivuxolimab. The chain uses TRBV15 and TRBJ2-5; D might be TRBD2 (5 bases). The chain's CDR3 is CATSRILEYQETQYF. The CDR3 nucleotides are TGTGCCACCAGCAGGATACTAGAGTACCAAGAGACCCAGTACTTC. The full variable domain, with the rest looked up from reference TRBV15 and TRBJ2-5, is DAMVIQNPRYQVTQFGKPVTLSCSQTLNHNVMYWYQQKSSQAPKLLFHYYDKDFNNEADTPDNFQSRRPNTSFCFLDIRSPGLGDTAMYLCATSRILEYQETQYFGPGTRLLVL.